Below are 16 T cell receptor beta chains sequenced from a single sample in a study of blood T cells in healthy people across ages. Sample-barcoded 5' priming and a J-beta primer mix drove a second PCR of roughly 7 to 11 cycles. Each CDR3 protein is one row after TCRdb ran MiXCR on the 5' RACE reads. The sample holds hundreds of thousands of distinct CDR3 sequences; 45% to 50% are singletons and the top ten take about a third. The sample consisted of blood. All receptors come from a woman in her sixties or seventies in good health.

The CDR3 region has the DNA TGTGCCAGCAGCGCGGAGTCCAACTCGGAGACCCAGTACTTC. It translates to CASSAESNSETQYF. This chain links TRBV7-8 with TRBJ2-7; no clear D gene. The J call may be in error: the DNA end matches TRBJ2-5 better. The CDR3 sequence is 14 residues long. Germline V gene data show CDR1 as SGHVS and CDR2 as FQNEAQ.

V usage is TRBV20-1 and J usage is TRBJ2-1; D is undetermined. CDR1 DFQATT and CDR2 SNEGSKA come from the germline V gene (reference sequence). Trimming cost V 5 bases and J 10 bases, with 15 bases left between them. The CDR3 covers 12 residues. CDR3 in amino acids: CSASTRLREQFF. The DNA of the CDR3 is TGCAGTGCTTCGACTCGTCTTCGGGAGCAGTTCTTC.

V usage is TRBV28 and J usage is TRBJ2-5, with D tentatively TRBD2 (7 bases). The CDR3 runs 15 residues. Germline-derived CDR1 and CDR2 are MDHEN and SYDVKM. Deletions cut 8 bases from V and 1 base from J, with 17 bases between. The CDR3: CASRTGGRAQETQYF. The CDR3 bases are TGTGCCAGCCGAACGGGGGGCAGGGCCCAAGAGACCCAGTACTTC.

This clonotype was picked up a small number of times. V and J are TRBV12-3 or TRBV12-4 and TRBJ1-1, with 7 bases matching TRBD1. V shed 4 bases, J shed 2 bases, and the junction held 7 bases outside the gene matches. The length of the CDR3 is 15 residues. The CDR3 DNA reads as TGTGCCAGCAGTTACTGGGGGACAGCCAACACTGAAGCTTTCTTT. Its translation is CASSYWGTANTEAFF.

The genes are TRBV6-1 and TRBJ2-4, with TRBD1 as a possible D gene (6 bases). The germline V and J ends were trimmed by 6 bases and 0 bases, with 18 bases remaining between them. Germline CDR1 and CDR2: MNHNS and SASEGT. The CDR3 has 17 residues. CDR3 sequence (DNA): TGTGCCAGCAGGGTCCGGGACAAACTTCTAGCCAAAAACATTCAGTACTTC. Amino acids: CASRVRDKLLAKNIQYF.

This clonotype was counted between two and nine times. The rearrangement links TRBV3-1 to TRBJ2-1, with a possible D match to TRBD2 (5 bases). Germline CDR1 reads LGHDT; CDR2 reads YNNKEL (reference sequence). The CDR3 length is 13 residues. V was clipped by 1 base and J by 14 bases, with 15 bases between them. CDR3 protein: CASSQGNPGSEFF. The CDR3 coding sequence is TGTGCCAGCAGCCAAGGAAATCCGGGATCCGAGTTCTTC.

This chain uses TRBV28 with TRBJ1-5, with 8 bases fitting TRBD1. J gave up 6 bases and V 7 bases, and 8 bases lay outside the gene matches. Germline CDR1 and CDR2: MDHEN and SYDVKM. The CDR3 is 14 amino acids. CDR3 sequence: CASNTQGAGQPQHF. The CDR3 coding sequence is TGTGCCAGCAACACTCAGGGGGCAGGTCAGCCCCAGCATTTT.

The rearrangement links TRBV6-2 or TRBV6-3 to TRBJ2-5; 10 nucleotides match TRBD1. The junction had 19 bases not matched to a gene; V was cut back by 7 bases and J by 11 bases. Per germline, CDR1 MNHEY and CDR2 SVGEGT. The CDR3 length is 16 residues. In DNA form, the CDR3 reads TGTGCCAGCACCGTACCGCCCGGGACAGGGGATAATGAGCAGTACTTC. Amino acid sequence: CASTVPPGTGDNEQYF.

The rearrangement links TRBV20-1 to TRBJ2-3; TRBD2 aligns across 11 bases. Germline V gene lookup returns CDR1 DFQATT and CDR2 SNEGSKA (reference sequence). CDR3 size: 18 residues. V shed 0 bases and J 4 bases; nucleotides not matched to a gene: 12. The DNA for the CDR3 is TGCAGTGCTAGAGATTGGGTAGCGGGAGGGCCTATTTCAGATACGCAGTATTTT. This gives the protein CSARDWVAGGPISDTQYF.

This clonotype has ten or more counts. The chain carries TRBV7-9 and TRBJ1-2, with a possible D match to TRBD1 (5 bases). CDR3 length: 15 amino acids. The V gene lost 5 bases and the J gene lost 2 bases, with 15 bases spanning the gap. Germline CDR1 is SEHNR and CDR2 is FQNEAQ (reference sequence). Written as DNA, the CDR3 is TGTGCCAGCAGCCCCAAGGGACGGGCAAACTATGGCTACACCTTC. Residues: CASSPKGRANYGYTF.

The chain links TRBV5-1 to TRBJ2-3; the D gene is possibly TRBD1 (6 bases). This CDR3 region has 15 residues. Trimming left V 1 base short and J 7 bases short, with 16 bases between. CDR1 is SGHRS and CDR2 is YFSETQ in the germline V gene. This chain's CDR3 is CASSLSVQGSNTQYF. CDR3 sequence (DNA): TGCGCCAGCAGCTTGTCGGTCCAGGGGAGCAATACGCAGTATTTT.

This clonotype was observed many times. The chain is built from TRBV15 and TRBJ2-3; 10 bases are a match to TRBD2. The CDR3 runs 15 residues. Germline-derived CDR1 and CDR2 are LNHNV and YYDKDF (reference sequence). V shed 5 bases, J shed 1 base, and the junction held 3 bases outside the gene matches. The CDR3 nucleotides are TGTGCCACCAGCCGCGGGACTAGCGGCACAGATACGCAGTATTTT. Amino acid sequence: CATSRGTSGTDTQYF.

The chain carries TRBV7-2 and TRBJ2-5; 7 nucleotides agree with TRBD2. The J call may not be correct, given that the DNA end is closer to TRBJ2-7. The CDR3 is 14 residues long. CDR1 is SGHTA and CDR2 is FQGNSA in the germline V gene. The CDR3 sequence: CASSVMREGHEQYF. The CDR3 DNA follows: TGTGCCAGCAGCGTAATGAGGGAGGGCCACGAGCAGTACTTC.

This chain joins TRBV20-1 and TRBJ2-5; D perhaps matches TRBD1 (7 bases). V gave up 3 bases and J gave up 4 bases, with 21 bases separating them. CDR3 size: 16 residues. Germline V gene lookup returns CDR1 DFQATT and CDR2 SNEGSKA (reference sequence). The chain's CDR3 is CSARVAGQRLLETQYF. CDR3 nucleotides: TGCAGTGCTAGGGTGGCGGGACAGAGACTTTTAGAGACCCAGTACTTC.

Many counts were recorded for this clonotype. The chain is built from TRBV28 and TRBJ2-4; TRBD1 aligns across 9 bases. From germline, CDR1 is MDHEN and CDR2 SYDVKM. The trim removed 7 bases at V and 7 bases at J, leaving 8 bases unmatched. The CDR3 totals 14 residues. CDR3 sequence (DNA): TGTGCCAGCACCCTGACAGGGGGAGTGAACATTCAGTACTTC. Residues: CASTLTGGVNIQYF.

This clonotype came up a few times. V gene TRBV4-3 combines with J gene TRBJ1-2, with 7 bases identical to TRBD1. The CDR3 length is 15 residues. The J segment lost 2 bases and the V segment lost 1 base, leaving 4 bases of the junction unmatched. Per the germline V gene, CDR1 is LGHNA and CDR2 is YSLEER. CDR3 sequence (DNA): TGCGCCAGCAGCCAAGGGGACAGTCTCAACTATGGCTACACCTTC. Its translation: CASSQGDSLNYGYTF.